The clone carrying this T cell receptor (beta chain) was counted only a few times. Its antigen remains unknown. Germline CDR1 is SGHTA and CDR2 is FQGNSA. The CDR3 length is 15 residues. Losses at the gene ends were 4 bases for V and 5 bases for J; bases not matched to a gene: 8. This sample was included in a study of vaccination effects on CD4 cells after COVID-19. Findings and caveats of the study: Cross-reactivity with common cold coronaviruses was shown by only 1 of 255 vaccine-induced clones in healthy vaccinees.

ViraFEST used viral peptide pools to expand antigen-specific CD4+ T cells before sequencing. Scientists isolated CD4+ T cells after a roughly ten-day culture period ended. Half-medium replacement with IL-2 medium occurred on days 3 and 7. Produced via immunoSEQ multiplex PCR; TCRdb's table is partial and in-frame only. This table has tens of thousands of clones, around 74% appearing once. The specimen comprised CD4+ T cells from PBMCs cultured with HCoV-229E spike peptides, sampled before COVID-19 vaccination. The sequence was obtained from a human donor who received a COVID-19 vaccine. The genes are TRBV7-2 and TRBJ1-5; TRBD1 agrees at 7 bases. Here the CDR3 DNA reads TGTGCCAGCAGCTCCGGATCAGGGGGTTATCAGCCCCAGCATTTT. Its translation: CASSSGSGGYQPQHF.